This T cell receptor beta chain was obtained from a study of blood T cell repertoires in COVID-19. Sequenced by immunoSEQ multiplex PCR; TCRdb stores in-frame clones only, minus some. This table has about 170,000 clones, approximately 84% appearing once. The sample consisted of peripheral blood. This clonotype originated in a human donor with acute or convalescent COVID-19. The donor label of this sample is uncertain.

CDR3 protein: CASDAGGVRNTEAFF. The CDR3, as DNA: TGTGCCAGCGACGCAGGGGGTGTGAGGAACACTGAAGCTTTCTTT. V and J are TRBV28 and TRBJ1-1; 7 nucleotides line up with TRBD1. The CDR3 loop spans 15 amino acids. V shed 8 bases and J 1 base; nucleotides not matched to a gene: 10. Germline CDR1 MDHEN, CDR2 SYDVKM.